Following are 20 T cell receptor beta chains from one sample sequenced in a study of PD-1 blockade in classical Hodgkin lymphoma. The time point was: cycle 4 day 1 (C4D1), after 5 to 7 weeks of nivolumab. Every single patient, without exception, relapsed after autologous stem cell transplantation, and brentuximab vedotin exposure varied. Sequencing was performed with immunoSEQ multiplex PCR; in TCRdb, only in-frame clones are kept and a portion is missing. The sample has some 90,000 clones; 65% to 85% are singletons. Source: peripheral blood mononuclear cells (PBMCs), taken before the fourth cycle of nivolumab. The receptor source for this set is a human donor with classical Hodgkin lymphoma.

This sequence joins TRBV25-1 and TRBJ1-2; no firm D call. Germline V gene lookup returns CDR1 MGHDK and CDR2 SYGVNS. V shed 1 base and J shed 8 bases, with 11 bases lying between them. This CDR3 is 13 amino acids long. The CDR3 nucleotides read TGTGCCAGCAGTGAATTCGGGGTAAGCGGCTACACCTTC. Its protein is CASSEFGVSGYTF.

The chain joins TRBV6-5 to TRBJ2-3; weak D call: TRBD1 (6 bases). The germline V gene encodes CDR1 MNHEY and CDR2 SVGAGI. This CDR3 region has 13 residues. Between the trimmed V and J ends, which lost 2 bases and 11 bases, there was a span of 14 bases. The CDR3 DNA reads as TGTGCCAGCAGTTACACTTCCGGGACAAAGCAGTATTTT. Translation gives CASSYTSGTKQYF.

This rearrangement joins TRBV7-2 to TRBJ1-1; D is unclear. Germline V lookup: CDR1 SGHTA, CDR2 FQGNSA. V was shortened by 1 base and J by 0 bases, with 9 bases between the two germline ends. The CDR3 has 15 residues. CDR3 residues: CASSLERTVNTEAFF. CDR3 DNA sequence: TGTGCCAGCAGCTTAGAACGGACTGTGAACACTGAAGCTTTCTTT.

This rearrangement joins TRBV18 to TRBJ1-4; no clear D. V was clipped by 3 bases and J by 0 bases, with 11 bases between them. There are 16 residues in the CDR3. The germline V gene encodes CDR1 KGHSH and CDR2 LQKENI. The CDR3 DNA reads TGTGCCAGCTCACCCGCTCAGATTGCAACTAATGAAAAACTGTTTTTT. It codes for CASSPAQIATNEKLFF.

The chain carries TRBV4-3 and TRBJ2-1; unclear D gene. CDR1 and CDR2 from the germline V gene are LGHNA and YSLEER. V lost 2 bases to trimming and J lost 8 bases, with 16 bases between them. This CDR3 has 15 residues. The CDR3 bases are TGCGCCAGCAGCCAACGATCCGCTGGCGTCCATGAGCAGTTCTTC. Protein sequence: CASSQRSAGVHEQFF.

V usage is TRBV7-6 and J usage is TRBJ2-7; TRBD2 is a possible D gene (6 bases). The CDR3 length is 13 residues. The germline V gene has CDR1 SGHVS and CDR2 FNYEAQ. The V end lost 5 bases, the J end lost 2 bases, and 10 bases lay between the germline ends. For the CDR3, the DNA is TGTGCCAGCAGCAGGGCGGGGCCCTACGAGCAGTACTTC. Protein product: CASSRAGPYEQYF.

This chain uses TRBV10-3 with TRBJ2-3, with D unresolved. The germline CDR1 and CDR2 sequences are ENHRY and SYGVKD. The CDR3 is 13 amino acids. Trimming left V 3 bases short and J 5 bases short, with 9 bases between. DNA of the CDR3: TGTGCCATCAGTGAACAGTATGTAGATACGCAGTATTTT. Translation gives CAISEQYVDTQYF.

The J gene is TRBJ1-2, the V gene TRBV27, with a weak D call TRBD1 (6 bases). The CDR3 spans 13 residues. V was cut by 4 bases and J by 3 bases, with 9 bases left in between. CDR1 MNHEY and CDR2 SMNVEV come from the germline V gene (reference sequence). The CDR3 spells CASSSQGHYGYTF. CDR3 in DNA: TGTGCCAGCAGTTCACAGGGACACTATGGCTACACCTTC.

The chain has TRBV19 and TRBJ1-5; unclear D gene. The V gene lost 5 bases and the J gene lost 0 bases, with 8 bases spanning the gap. CDR3 length: 14 residues. Germline lookup yields CDR1 LNHDA and CDR2 SQIVND (reference sequence). The CDR3 coding sequence is TGTGCCAGTAGTGCGGGTTATAGCAATCAGCCCCAGCATTTT. Translated: CASSAGYSNQPQHF.

The chain couples TRBV19 to TRBJ2-3; 10 positions match TRBD1. The CDR3 loop spans 15 amino acids. The V gene's germline CDR1 is LNHDA and CDR2 SQIVND (reference sequence). Trimming at V came to 4 bases and at J to 0 bases, leaving 1 base not matched to a gene. The CDR3 sequence is CASSRGQGSTDTQYF. As DNA, the CDR3 is TGTGCCAGTAGTAGGGGACAGGGGAGCACAGATACGCAGTATTTT.

J is TRBJ1-1 and V is TRBV29-1; unclear D gene. Trimming shortened V by 3 bases and J by 5 bases, and 19 bases separated the two germline ends. The germline V gene encodes CDR1 SQVTM and CDR2 ANQGSEA. The length of the CDR3 is 15 residues. The CDR3 loop is CSVELVRRSDTEAFF. Written as DNA, the CDR3 is TGCAGCGTTGAGCTGGTCCGGAGATCTGATACTGAAGCTTTCTTT.

A few counts support this clone. The same CDR3 also results from other DNA sequences found in this sample. This chain joins TRBV6-1 and TRBJ2-2; perhaps D is TRBD1 or TRBD2 (5 bases each). V was pared by 8 bases and J by 0 bases, with 10 bases between. This CDR3 spans 14 amino acids. Germline V gene data show CDR1 as MNHNS and CDR2 as SASEGT. CDR3 DNA sequence: TGTGCCAGCCCCGGGACCGCGAACACCGGGGAGCTGTTTTTT. It specifies CASPGTANTGELFF.

The chain carries TRBV18 and TRBJ2-3; no clear D gene. V lost 0 bases to trimming and J lost 4 bases, with 8 bases between them. The CDR3 sequence is 14 residues long. Germline-derived CDR1 and CDR2 are KGHSH and LQKENI. The CDR3 loop reads CASSPPASPDTQYF. The CDR3 coding sequence is TGTGCCAGCTCACCACCCGCAAGCCCAGATACGCAGTATTTT.

The chain uses TRBV2 and TRBJ2-1; 9 bases match TRBD1. Germline assignment: CDR1 SNHLY and CDR2 FYNNEI. J lost 1 base, V lost 6 bases, and 4 bases had no gene match. The CDR3 loop spans 15 amino acids. The CDR3 coding sequence is TGTGCCAGCAGGGGGGGACAGGGTTCCTACAATGAGCAGTTCTTC. Translated, it gives CASRGGQGSYNEQFF.

The chain is built from TRBV21-1 and TRBJ1-2. TRBV21-1 corresponds to a pseudogene. The CDR3 has 9 residues. The DNA of the CDR3 is TGTGCCAGCGAACATGGCTACACCTTC. It is translated as CASEHGYTF.

This chain links TRBV6-6 with TRBJ2-5; 10 positions match TRBD2. Germline CDR1 MNHNY, CDR2 SVGAGI (reference sequence). This CDR3 spans 14 amino acids. V shed 7 bases, J shed 7 bases, and the junction held 9 bases outside the gene matches. In nucleotides, the CDR3 is TGTGCCAGCACCCCAGACTGGACTAGCGGGACCCAGTACTTC. This encodes CASTPDWTSGTQYF.

The V gene is TRBV30, the J gene TRBJ2-7; D call uncertain. This CDR3 is 11 amino acids long. In germline, CDR1 is GTSNPN, CDR2 SVGIG (reference sequence). V was pared by 5 bases and J by 3 bases, with 8 bases between. The CDR3 bases are TGTGCCTGGGCCTCGATCTACGAGCAGTACTTC. Translating it yields CAWASIYEQYF.

The rearrangement links TRBV9 to TRBJ2-3; unclear D gene. The CDR3 is 15 amino acids. V lost 2 bases and J lost 5, with 15 bases in between. Germline values: CDR1 SGDLS, CDR2 YYNGEE. This CDR3 reads CASSVSSGAGDTQYF. The CDR3 coding sequence is TGTGCCAGCAGCGTCAGCTCTGGAGCCGGAGATACGCAGTATTTT.

J is TRBJ2-2 and V is TRBV5-8, with TRBD1 matching over 8 bases. The ends lost 8 bases at V and 0 bases at J; junction bases unmatched: 12. In germline, CDR1 is SGHTS, CDR2 YDEGEE. The CDR3 is made up of 17 amino acids. The DNA for the CDR3 is TGTGCCAGATCCCGAGGACCACAGGGGGCGAACACCGGGGAGCTGTTTTTT. Protein: CARSRGPQGANTGELFF.

The V and J genes are TRBV7-2 and TRBJ1-2; the match to TRBD1 covers 9 bases. The CDR3 has 14 residues. Germline V gives CDR1 SGHTA, CDR2 FQGNSA. V gave up 5 bases and J gave up 7 bases; unmatched junction bases: 8. The CDR3 here is CASSPGQGLSGYTF. As DNA, the CDR3 is TGTGCCAGCAGCCCTGGACAGGGGCTCTCTGGCTACACCTTC.